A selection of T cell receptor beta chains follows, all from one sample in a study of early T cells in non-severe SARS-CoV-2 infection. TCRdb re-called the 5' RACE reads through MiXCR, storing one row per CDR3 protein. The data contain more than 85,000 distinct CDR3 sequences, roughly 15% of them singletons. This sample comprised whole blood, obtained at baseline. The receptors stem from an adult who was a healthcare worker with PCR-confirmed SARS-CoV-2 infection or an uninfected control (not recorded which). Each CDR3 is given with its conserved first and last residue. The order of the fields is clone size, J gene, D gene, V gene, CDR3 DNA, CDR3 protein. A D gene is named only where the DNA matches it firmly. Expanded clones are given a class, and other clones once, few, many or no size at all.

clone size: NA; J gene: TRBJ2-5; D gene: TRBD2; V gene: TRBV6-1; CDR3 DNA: TGTGCCAGCAGTGGGATAGCGGGGGCTCAAGAGACCCAGTACTTC; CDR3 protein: CASSGIAGAQETQYF
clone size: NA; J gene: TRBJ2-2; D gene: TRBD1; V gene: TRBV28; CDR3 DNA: TGTGCCAGCAGATCACCACAGGGGGCCGGGGAGCTGTTTTTT; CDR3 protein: CASRSPQGAGELFF
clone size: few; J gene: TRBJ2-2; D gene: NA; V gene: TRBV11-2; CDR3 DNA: TGTGCCAGCAGCTTACAGCTAGCCGGCGGGGAGCTGTTTTTT; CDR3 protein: CASSLQLAGGELFF
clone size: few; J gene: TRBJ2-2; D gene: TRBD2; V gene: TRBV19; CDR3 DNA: TGTGCCAGTTCTAGCGGCTACACCGGGGAGCTGTTTTTT; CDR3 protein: CASSSGYTGELFF
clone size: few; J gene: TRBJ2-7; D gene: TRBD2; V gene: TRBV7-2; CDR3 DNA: TGTGCCAGCAGCTTAGCCCACGGACTAGTCTCGTTCCACGAGCAGTACTTC; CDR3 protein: CASSLAHGLVSFHEQYF
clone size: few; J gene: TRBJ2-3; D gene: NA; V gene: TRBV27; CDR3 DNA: TGTGCCAGCAGGGGGGCGGCAGCGGGCACAGATACGCAGTATTTT; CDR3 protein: CASRGAAAGTDTQYF
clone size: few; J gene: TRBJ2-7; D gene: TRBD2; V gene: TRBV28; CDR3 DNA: TGTGCCAGCAGTTTATTCTCTAGCGGGACCTACGAGCAGTACTTC; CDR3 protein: CASSLFSSGTYEQYF
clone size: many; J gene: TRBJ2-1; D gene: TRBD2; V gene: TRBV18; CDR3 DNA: TGTGCCAGCTCACCAAGGGGACTAGCGGAACTCAATGAGCAGTTCTTC; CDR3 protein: CASSPRGLAELNEQFF
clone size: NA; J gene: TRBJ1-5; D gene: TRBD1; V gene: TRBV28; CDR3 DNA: TGTGCCAGCAGTGACAGGGGGCGGCAGCCCCAGCATTTT; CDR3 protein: CASSDRGRQPQHF
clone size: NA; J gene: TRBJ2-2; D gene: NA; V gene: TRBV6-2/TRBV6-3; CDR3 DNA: TGTGCCAGCAGTTACAGGGGTTGGACCGGGGAGCTGTTTTTT; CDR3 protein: CASSYRGWTGELFF
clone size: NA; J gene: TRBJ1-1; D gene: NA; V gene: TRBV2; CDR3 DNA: TGTGCCAGCAGTTCACAGGGCGATGAAGCTTTCTTT; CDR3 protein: CASSSQGDEAFF
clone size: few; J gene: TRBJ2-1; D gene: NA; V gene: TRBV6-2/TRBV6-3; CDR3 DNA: TGTGCCAGCAGTGGGTCTAGCGCGCGGGATGAGCAGTTCTTC; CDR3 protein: CASSGSSARDEQFF
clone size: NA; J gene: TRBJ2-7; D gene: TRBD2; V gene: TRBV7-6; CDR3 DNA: TGTGCCAGCAGCTTAGAGACTAGCGGGCGATACGAGCAGTACTTC; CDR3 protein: CASSLETSGRYEQYF
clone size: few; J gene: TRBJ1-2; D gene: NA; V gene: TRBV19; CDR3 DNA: TGTGCCAGTACTCAGACTGACCGCTATGGCTACACCTTC; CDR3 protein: CASTQTDRYGYTF
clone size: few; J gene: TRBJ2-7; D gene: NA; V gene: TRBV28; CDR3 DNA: TGTGCCAGCAGTACGCCTCCGATCTACGAGCAGTACTTC; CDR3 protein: CASSTPPIYEQYF
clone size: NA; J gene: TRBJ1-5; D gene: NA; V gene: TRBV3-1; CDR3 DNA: TGTGCCAGCAGCCTTCCTCTAGGCCGGGTGCAGCCCCAGCATTTT; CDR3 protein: CASSLPLGRVQPQHF
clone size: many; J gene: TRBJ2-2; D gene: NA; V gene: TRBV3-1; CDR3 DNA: TGTGCCAGCAGCCAAGATACGAGGGAGAGTCGCACCGGGGAGCTGTTTTTT; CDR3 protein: CASSQDTRESRTGELFF
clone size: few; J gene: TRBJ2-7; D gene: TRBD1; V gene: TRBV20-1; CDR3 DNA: TGCAGTGCCCCTTACCGGGACAGGGGATCCGAGCAGTACTTC; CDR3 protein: CSAPYRDRGSEQYF